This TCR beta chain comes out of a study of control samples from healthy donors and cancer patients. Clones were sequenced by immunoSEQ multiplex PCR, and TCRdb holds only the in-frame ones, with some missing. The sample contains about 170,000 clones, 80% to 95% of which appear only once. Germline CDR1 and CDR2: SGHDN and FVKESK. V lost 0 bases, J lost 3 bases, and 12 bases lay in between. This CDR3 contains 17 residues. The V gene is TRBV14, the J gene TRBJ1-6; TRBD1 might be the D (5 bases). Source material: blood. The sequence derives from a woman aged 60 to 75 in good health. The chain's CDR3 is CASSQETSRDYNSPLHF. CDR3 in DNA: TGTGCCAGCAGCCAAGAAACCTCCAGGGACTATAATTCACCCCTCCACTTT.